This T cell receptor (beta chain) is drawn from a study of blood T cells in healthy people across ages. Findings and caveats of the study: More naive CD4+ cells and higher diversity were found in long-lived than in aged donors.

This clonotype was observed a few times. Its antigen is currently unknown. It was with a sample-barcoded 5' primer and a J-beta primer mix that a second PCR of roughly 7 to 12 cycles was run. Through a template-switch adaptor with 12 random nucleotides, each cDNA molecule received a tag. Per-sample output comprised a minimum of 2.5 million paired-end reads containing CDR3. In TCRdb, the 5' RACE reads were re-called with MiXCR into one record per CDR3 protein. The sample carries about 1.5 million distinct CDR3 sequences, roughly 43% recorded once. V lost 5 bases and J lost 3; bases outside the gene matches: 5. This CDR3 contains 15 residues. Germline V gene sequence: CDR1 DFQATT, CDR2 SNEGSKA (reference sequence).

The sequencing input was blood. The source is a young woman in good health. The chain carries TRBV20-1 and TRBJ2-3, with 13 bases lining up with TRBD2. CDR3: CSAAGTSGITDTQYF. DNA of the CDR3: TGCAGTGCTGCCGGGACTAGCGGGATTACAGATACGCAGTATTTT.